This TCR beta chain was documented in a study of technical replicates of blood from several donors. TCRdb's copy holds only in-frame clones and misses some; the assay was immunoSEQ multiplex PCR. The profile shows around 15,000 clones, roughly 91% of them singletons. The specimen sequenced was PBMCs. The clonotype comes from a human donor in good health.

CDR3 nucleotides: TGTGCCAGCAGAAGGGTACGGTTCTCGGGGACAGGAGATAGTAGCGGGAGCCGCAATGAGCAGTTCTTC. Translated, it gives CASRRVRFSGTGDSSGSRNEQFF. The chain has TRBV27 and TRBJ2-1; D may be TRBD2 (9 bases). Deletions cut 6 bases from V and 6 bases from J, with 42 bases between. The CDR3 extends over 23 amino acids. Looked up from germline, CDR1 is MNHEY and CDR2 is SMNVEV (reference sequence).